This T cell receptor beta chain was identified in a study of blood T cell repertoires in COVID-19. Here immunoSEQ multiplex PCR was the method, and the copy in TCRdb shows in-frame clones only, minus some. The profile shows about 380,000 clones, around 90% of them singletons. Looked up from germline, CDR1 is SGHRS and CDR2 is YFSETQ. V was pared by 2 bases and J by 8 bases, with 5 bases of the junction left unmatched. The CDR3 extends over 13 amino acids. V is TRBV5-1 and J is TRBJ1-2; TRBD1 agrees at 8 bases. What was sequenced was PBMCs or T cells enriched from blood (not recorded which). The receptor was derived from a young woman who had recovered from COVID-19. The CDR3 sequence: CASSFGQGGGYTF. In DNA, the CDR3 is TGCGCCAGCAGCTTCGGACAGGGAGGAGGCTACACCTTC. The whole variable domain, filled in from reference TRBV5-1 and TRBJ1-2, reads KAGVTQTPRYLIKTRGQQVTLSCSPISGHRSVSWYQQTPGQGLQFLFEYFSETQRNKGNFPGRFSGRQFSNSRSEMNVSTLELGDSALYLCASSFGQGGGYTFGSGTRLTVV.